A single sample is the source of the 16 T cell receptor beta chains below, sequenced in a study of shared clonotypes between healthy human individuals. The method was immunoSEQ multiplex PCR; TCRdb's version includes in-frame clones alone and lacks a portion of them. The data show approximately 500,000 clones, about 79% seen once. Sequenced: PBMCs. These TCRs come from a woman aged 40 to 50 in good health. Some clones in this sample may be carry-over from other donors' samples.

The chain combines TRBV29-1 with TRBJ2-1; D gene unclear. CDR1 is SQVTM, CDR2 ANQGSEA, per germline. With 1 base removed from V and 16 bases from J, the gap between germline ends came to 14 bases. The CDR3 spans 11 residues. CDR3 region: CSVEASQLDFF. DNA of the CDR3: TGCAGCGTTGAAGCCAGTCAGCTGGATTTCTTC.

V and J are TRBV5-5 and TRBJ2-7; D perhaps matches TRBD2 (6 bases). From germline, CDR1 is SGHKS and CDR2 YYEKEE (reference sequence). CDR3 size: 14 residues. V lost 0 bases to trimming and J lost 3 bases, with 10 bases between them. This CDR3 is CASSLAGAVYEQYF. The CDR3 DNA follows: TGTGCCAGCAGCTTGGCGGGAGCGGTCTACGAGCAGTACTTC. Variable domain in full (rest from reference TRBV5-5 and TRBJ2-7): DAGVTQSPTHLIKTRGQQVTLRCSPISGHKSVSWYQQVLGQGPQFIFQYYEKEERGRGNFPDRFSARQFPNYSSELNVNALLLGDSALYLCASSLAGAVYEQYFGPGTRLTVT.

Only a few counts were recorded for this clone. The rearrangement joins TRBV4-1 to TRBJ2-2, with 7 bases fitting TRBD2. The junction had 10 bases not matched to a gene; V was cut back by 4 bases and J by 2 bases. CDR3 length: 17 residues. Per the germline V gene, CDR1 is MGHRA and CDR2 is YSYEKL. CDR3 sequence (DNA): TGCGCCAGCAGCCGGAGTGCTAGCGGAGCTAACACCGGGGAGCTGTTTTTT. Its translation: CASSRSASGANTGELFF.

This clone was picked up a small number of times. The chain joins TRBV7-9 to TRBJ2-5; D unclear. The V and J ends lost 1 base and 2 bases respectively, with 11 bases between them. The CDR3 is 15 residues long. Germline CDR1 is SEHNR and CDR2 is FQNEAQ (reference sequence). The CDR3 sequence is CASSLGVAAQETQYF. The CDR3 coding sequence is TGTGCCAGCAGCTTAGGGGTGGCGGCACAAGAGACCCAGTACTTC.

This sequence joins TRBV5-8 and TRBJ1-4; D unresolved. V gave up 0 bases and J gave up 13 bases, with 10 bases separating them. CDR3 length: 12 amino acids. Germline V lookup: CDR1 SGHTS, CDR2 YDEGEE. CDR3 loop: CASSLAHVGLFF. CDR3 DNA: TGTGCCAGCAGCTTGGCCCACGTAGGACTGTTTTTT. Full variable domain (outside the CDR3, taken from reference TRBV5-8 and TRBJ1-4): EAGVTQSPTHLIKTRGQQATLRCSPISGHTSVYWYQQALGLGLQFLLWYDEGEERNRGNFPPRFSGRQFPNYSSELNVNALELEDSALYLCASSLAHVGLFFGSGTQLSVL.

This sequence joins TRBV19 and TRBJ1-4; 9 positions agree with TRBD1. Germline CDR1 is LNHDA and CDR2 is SQIVND (reference sequence). The junction had 12 bases not matched to a gene; V was cut back by 5 bases and J by 8 bases. The CDR3 is made up of 16 amino acids. The CDR3 sequence: CASSARTGGAWEKLFF. The CDR3 region has the DNA TGTGCCAGTAGTGCACGTACAGGGGGCGCTTGGGAAAAACTGTTTTTT. Based on the CDR3 plus reference TRBV19 and TRBJ1-4, the full variable domain is DGGITQSPKYLFRKEGQNVTLSCEQNLNHDAMYWYRQDPGQGLRLIYYSQIVNDFQKGDIAEGYSVSREKKESFPLTVTSAQKNPTAFYLCASSARTGGAWEKLFFGSGTQLSVL.

The DNA for the CDR3 is TGTGCCAGCGGGAAAGGGGACATAGCCTACGAGCAGTACTTC. Amino acids: CASGKGDIAYEQYF. This sequence joins TRBV7-2 and TRBJ2-7, with a weak D call TRBD1 (6 bases). CDR3 size: 14 residues. V shed 8 bases and J shed 2 bases, with 16 bases lying between them. CDR1 is SGHTA, CDR2 FQGNSA, per germline.

CDR3 in DNA: TGCGCCAGCAGCCAGGCCGGGACAGGGCACTATGGCTACACCTTC. Amino acid sequence: CASSQAGTGHYGYTF. The V and J genes are TRBV4-3 and TRBJ1-2; 9 nucleotides align to TRBD1. Germline V gene data show CDR1 as LGHNA and CDR2 as YSLEER. Trimming took 3 bases from V and 3 from J; bases not matched to a gene: 5. CDR3 size: 15 residues.

The chain is built from TRBV19 and TRBJ1-5; D gene ambiguous. Germline CDR1 LNHDA, CDR2 SQIVND (reference sequence). V was cut by 0 bases and J by 7 bases, with 13 bases left in between. This CDR3 has 15 amino acids. In DNA, the CDR3 is TGTGCCAGTAGTATAGAAGTCGCACCAGAGCAGCCCCAGCATTTT. This gives the protein CASSIEVAPEQPQHF.

The chain combines TRBV29-1 with TRBJ2-7; D may be TRBD2 (5 bases). Trimming removed 1 base from V and 2 bases from J, with 9 bases in between. The CDR3 has 13 amino acids. CDR1 is SQVTM and CDR2 is ANQGSEA in the germline V gene. The CDR3 DNA is TGCAGCGTTGAAGGTACTAGGGCCTACGAGCAGTACTTC. Its protein is CSVEGTRAYEQYF.

This clone was counted a single time. V usage is TRBV4-1 and J usage is TRBJ1-6; unclear D gene. Germline V gives CDR1 MGHRA, CDR2 YSYEKL. Trimming cost V 6 bases and J 4 bases, with 7 bases left between them. The CDR3 runs to 13 residues. The CDR3 DNA is TGCGCCAGCAGAAACAGTTATAATTCACCCCTCCACTTT. Encoded protein: CASRNSYNSPLHF.

This clone was found many times. The genes are TRBV10-2 and TRBJ2-2; tentative D call: TRBD2 (6 bases). Germline V CDR1 and CDR2: WSHSY, SAAADI. Trimming pared 3 bases from V and 5 bases from J, leaving 13 bases between. This CDR3 contains 15 residues. CDR3 coding DNA: TGCGCCAGCAGTGAAGCGGGTCGATGGACCGGGGAGCTGTTTTTT. Translating gives CASSEAGRWTGELFF.

This clone was detected only once. The V and J genes are TRBV2 and TRBJ1-2; 9 bases match TRBD1. Germline CDR1 reads SNHLY; CDR2 reads FYNNEI. J was trimmed by 2 bases and V by 6 bases; bases with no gene match: 7. The CDR3 contains 15 residues. CDR3 nucleotides: TGTGCCAGCAGCTCATACAGGGGGCGGAACTATGGCTACACCTTC. Protein sequence: CASSSYRGRNYGYTF.

V and J are TRBV6-1 and TRBJ2-3; either TRBD1 or TRBD2 may supply D (5 bases each). The CDR3 is 15 residues long. Trimming removed 6 bases from V and 0 bases from J, with 13 bases in between. Germline CDR1 and CDR2: MNHNS and SASEGT. CDR3 amino acids: CASRIGTESTDTQYF. CDR3 nucleotides: TGTGCCAGCAGGATTGGGACCGAGAGCACAGATACGCAGTATTTT.

This chain connects TRBV5-1 to TRBJ2-3; 7 bases fit TRBD1. Germline CDR1 reads SGHRS; CDR2 reads YFSETQ. V shed 4 bases and J 0 bases; nucleotides not matched to a gene: 8. The CDR3 runs to 16 residues. In DNA form, the CDR3 reads TGCGCCAGCAGCAACGGACAGGTCACTAGCACAGATACGCAGTATTTT. It translates to CASSNGQVTSTDTQYF.

This clone was seen a few times. V and J are TRBV28 and TRBJ1-1; tentative D call: TRBD1 (6 bases). Germline-derived CDR1 and CDR2 are MDHEN and SYDVKM. The CDR3 totals 13 residues. V was trimmed by 3 bases and J by 3 bases, leaving 8 bases between them. CDR3 DNA sequence: TGTGCCAGCAGTTTCCCAGGGGACACTGAAGCTTTCTTT. Its protein is CASSFPGDTEAFF.